This TCR beta chain was identified in a study of vaccination effects on CD4 cells after COVID-19 (dated by TCRdb to between 2021 and 2024). Concerning the study at large: Across the study, the median time from the second dose to post-vaccine sampling was 72 days (range 14 to 241). In both COVID-19 convalescent patients and infection-naive vaccine recipients, the study compared SARS-CoV-2 spike-specific CD4+ TCR repertoires from before mRNA vaccination with those from after it. The full study included ten to eleven COVID-19 convalescent patients and a few SARS-CoV-2-naive healthy vaccine recipients. In the study, cultures from other donors were sequenced using the Oncomine TCR Beta short-read assay on an Illumina iSeq 100.

Study-level results and caveats: The study was limited by a small number of convalescent patients and lacked early post-infection timepoints. In healthy vaccine recipients, vaccine-induced clones were almost all SARS-CoV-2 mono-reactive, with only 1 of 255 cross-reactive with common cold coronaviruses. At late post-vaccination timepoints, both infection-induced and vaccine-induced clones showed marked clonal contraction, consistent with waning T cell responses.

CDR1 and CDR2 are read off the germline V gene (reference sequence) as SEHNR and FQNEAQ. Including cysteine and phenylalanine, the CDR3 has 15 amino acids. CDR3 DNA only is kept here, 45 bases in frame from base 1. From V the trimming removes 1 base and from J it removes 9 bases, while the gene matches leave 10 bases of the junction unaccounted for. The library came from the immunoSEQ multiplex PCR assay. DNA from the cultured, isolated CD4+ T cells was subjected to TCR beta CDR3 sequencing. The paper's data handling went like this. The analysis removed non-productive TCR sequences, trimmed reads to the CDR3 region, and retained only CDR3s that were 7 or more amino acids long. Antigen-specific clonotypes were identified using the MANAFEST web app by comparison of expansion in peptide wells against reference cultures. Positive clones required FDR<0.05 expansion versus reference and all other wells, odds ratio above 5, and frequency above 0.1% in two replicate wells. Cross-reactive clonotypes were defined as significantly expanded in SARS-CoV-2 spike wells and in at least one common cold coronavirus spike condition. CDR3 similarity was assessed by Levenshtein distance using the stringdist R package, and unrooted trees were constructed with ape in R 3.6.1. This is the immuneACCESS table as TCRdb keeps it, with only in-frame sequences that have V and J called. A part of the clones is gone; compared with another copy, unresolved V genes explain less than half, and the rest is unexplained. V, J and clone size are taken as reported in that table, and D and trimming were inferred from the DNA itself. The table for this sample lists about 16,000 clones; more than 75% of them were counted only once. The top ten clones comprise approximately 17% of the sample.

The ViraFEST assay stimulated PBMC with viral peptide pools and then used TCR sequencing to identify antigen-specific CD4+ T cell clonotypes by expansion. After more than nine days of culture, CD4+ T cells were isolated with the EasySep CD4+ T cell isolation kit. Two doses of either the BNT162b2 or the mRNA-1273 mRNA SARS-CoV-2 vaccine were administered to participants. Healthy vaccine recipients had no prior SARS-CoV-2 infection, confirmed by negative nucleocapsid antibodies before and after vaccination. A few million PBMC per well were cultured with approximately 10 ug/ml peptides in IMDM containing around 5.3% human AB serum, roughly 9.5 IU/ml IL-2 and gentamicin. Half of the culture medium was replaced with fresh IL-2-containing medium on days 3 and 7. Unless noted otherwise, every peptide stimulation condition was cultured in triplicate wells. PBMC were separated from whole blood using Ficoll-Paque Plus gradient centrifugation and were then either cryopreserved at -140C or used fresh. The overlapping peptide pools covered the spike proteins of SARS-CoV-2 and of the common cold coronaviruses HCoV-NL63, HCoV-OC43 and HCoV-229E. The QIAamp micro DNA kit was used to extract genomic DNA from the cultured CD4+ T cells.

With regard to this clone: What this receptor recognizes is not known. No much larger clone exists at a distance of one base, and base qualities are not known.

The receptor was derived from a human donor who received a COVID-19 vaccine. The chain employs TRBV7-9 and TRBJ1-1; 8 nucleotides in the junction match TRBD1. Specimen: CD4+ T cells from PBMCs cultured with HCoV-NL63 spike peptides, collected after COVID-19 vaccination. According to the study, the label for this sample's cell subset or site signals: HCoV-NL63 spike overlapping peptide pool stimulation. CDR3 protein: CASSLGIGQGRKAFF. The sequenced DNA: TGTGCCAGCAGCTTAGGAATTGGACAGGGAAGGAAAGCTTTCTTT.